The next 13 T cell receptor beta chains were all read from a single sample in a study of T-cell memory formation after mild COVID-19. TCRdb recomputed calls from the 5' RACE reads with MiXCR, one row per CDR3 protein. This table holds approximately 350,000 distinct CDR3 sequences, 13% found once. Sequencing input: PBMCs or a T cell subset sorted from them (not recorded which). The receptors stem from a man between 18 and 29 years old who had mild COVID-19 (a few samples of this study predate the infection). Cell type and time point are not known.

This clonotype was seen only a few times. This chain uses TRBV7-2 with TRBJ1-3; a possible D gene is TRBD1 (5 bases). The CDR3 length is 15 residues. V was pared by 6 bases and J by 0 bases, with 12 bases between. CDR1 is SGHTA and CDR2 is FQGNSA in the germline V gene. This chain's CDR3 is CASSPDTGSGNTIYF. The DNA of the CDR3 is TGTGCCAGCAGTCCGGACACAGGCTCTGGAAACACCATATATTTT.

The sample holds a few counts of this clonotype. Here the CDR3 DNA reads TGCGCCAGCAGCGCCGCCGGGACTAGGTTATACGAGCAGTACTTC. Its protein is CASSAAGTRLYEQYF. This chain links TRBV4-1 with TRBJ2-7; 8 bases map to TRBD2. Germline CDR1 reads MGHRA; CDR2 reads YSYEKL. The CDR3 length is 15 residues. Germline trimming cut 5 bases from V and 4 bases from J; bases unmatched to any gene: 10.

CDR3 nucleotide sequence: TGTGCCAGCAACCCTGGGATAGGCACTGAAGCTTTCTTT. Its protein is CASNPGIGTEAFF. This rearrangement joins TRBV28 to TRBJ1-1; D is uncertain. Germline loops: CDR1 MDHEN, CDR2 SYDVKM. The CDR3 extends over 13 amino acids. Trimming shortened V by 7 bases and J by 4 bases, and 13 bases separated the two germline ends.

The CDR3, as DNA: TGTGCCAGCAGCTTATCTCGGGGGGAGTATGAGCAGTTCTTC. Its translation: CASSLSRGEYEQFF. The V gene is TRBV7-9, the J gene TRBJ2-1; 7 bases fit TRBD2. From germline, CDR1 is SEHNR and CDR2 FQNEAQ (reference sequence). V lost 2 bases and J lost 8; bases outside the gene matches: 6. The CDR3 totals 14 residues.

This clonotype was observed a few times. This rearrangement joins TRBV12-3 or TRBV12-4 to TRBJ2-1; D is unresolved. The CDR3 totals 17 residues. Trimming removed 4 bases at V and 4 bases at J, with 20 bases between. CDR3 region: CASSSKGAAVTYNEQFF. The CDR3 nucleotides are TGTGCCAGCAGTTCGAAGGGCGCAGCCGTGACATACAATGAGCAGTTCTTC.

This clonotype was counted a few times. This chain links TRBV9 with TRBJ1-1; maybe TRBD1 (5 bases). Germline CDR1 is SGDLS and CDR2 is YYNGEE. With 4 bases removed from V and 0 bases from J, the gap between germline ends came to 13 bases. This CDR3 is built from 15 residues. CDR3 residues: CASSPEGRMNTEAFF. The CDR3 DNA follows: TGTGCCAGCAGCCCGGAGGGACGGATGAACACTGAAGCTTTCTTT. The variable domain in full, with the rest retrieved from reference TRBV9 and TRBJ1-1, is DSGVTQTPKHLITATGQRVTLRCSPRSGDLSVYWYQQSLDQGLQFLIQYYNGEERAKGNILERFSAQQFPDLHSELNLSSLELGDSALYFCASSPEGRMNTEAFFGQGTRLTVV.

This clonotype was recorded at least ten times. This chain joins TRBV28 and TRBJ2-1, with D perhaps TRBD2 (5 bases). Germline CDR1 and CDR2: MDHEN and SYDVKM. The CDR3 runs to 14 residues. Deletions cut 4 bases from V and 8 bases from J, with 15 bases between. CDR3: CASSSPGGRYEQFF. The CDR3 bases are TGTGCCAGCAGTTCCCCCGGCGGGCGGTATGAGCAGTTCTTC. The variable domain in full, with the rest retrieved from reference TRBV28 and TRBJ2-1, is DVKVTQSSRYLVKRTGEKVFLECVQDMDHENMFWYRQDPGLGLRLIYFSYDVKMKEKGDIPEGYSVSREKKERFSLILESASTNQTSMYLCASSSPGGRYEQFFGPGTRLTVL.

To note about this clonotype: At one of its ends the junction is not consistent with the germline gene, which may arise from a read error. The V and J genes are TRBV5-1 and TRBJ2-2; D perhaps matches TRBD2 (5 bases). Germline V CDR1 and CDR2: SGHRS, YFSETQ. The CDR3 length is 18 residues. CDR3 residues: CASSLGNSMVRDTGELFF. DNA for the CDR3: TGCGCCAGCAGTTTGGGGAACTCGATGGTGAGGGACACCGGGGAGCTGTTTTTT.

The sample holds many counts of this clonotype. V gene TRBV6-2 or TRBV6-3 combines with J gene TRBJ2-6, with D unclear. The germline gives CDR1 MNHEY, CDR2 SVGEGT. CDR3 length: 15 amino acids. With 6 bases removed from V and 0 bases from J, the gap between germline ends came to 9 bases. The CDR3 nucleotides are TGTGCCAGCAGCCCGTCGTCCTCTGGGGCCAACGTCCTGACTTTC. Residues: CASSPSSSGANVLTF.

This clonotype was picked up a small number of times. The chain's CDR3 is CASTYVGGGELFF. The CDR3 DNA is TGTGCCAGCACCTACGTGGGCGGCGGGGAGCTGTTTTTT. This chain joins TRBV3-1 and TRBJ2-2; no firm D call. The length of the CDR3 is 13 residues. The V end lost 7 bases, the J end lost 7 bases, and 13 bases lay between the germline ends. Germline V gives CDR1 LGHDT, CDR2 YNNKEL (reference sequence).

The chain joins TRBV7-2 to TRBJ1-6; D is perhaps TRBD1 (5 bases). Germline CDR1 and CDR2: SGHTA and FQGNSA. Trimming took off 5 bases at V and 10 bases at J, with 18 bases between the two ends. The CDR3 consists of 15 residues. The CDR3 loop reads CASSLERRAGSPLHF. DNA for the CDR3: TGTGCCAGCAGCCTCGAGCGGAGGGCAGGGTCACCCCTCCACTTT. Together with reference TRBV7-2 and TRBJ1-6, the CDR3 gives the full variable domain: GAGVSQSPSNKVTEKGKDVELRCDPISGHTALYWYRQSLGQGLEFLIYFQGNSAPDKSGLPSDRFSAERTGGSVSTLTIQRTQQEDSAVYLCASSLERRAGSPLHFGNGTRLTVT.

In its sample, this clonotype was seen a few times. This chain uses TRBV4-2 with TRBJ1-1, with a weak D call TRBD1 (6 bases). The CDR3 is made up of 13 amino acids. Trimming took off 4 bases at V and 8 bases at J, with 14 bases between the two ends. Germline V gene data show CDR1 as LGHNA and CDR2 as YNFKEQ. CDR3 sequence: CASSPMGGREAFF. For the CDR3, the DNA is TGTGCCAGCAGCCCCATGGGGGGCAGGGAAGCTTTCTTT.

The CDR3 loop reads CASSFGTISYEQYF. CDR3 bases: TGTGCCAGCAGTTTCGGGACAATCTCTTACGAGCAGTACTTC. The chain carries TRBV2 and TRBJ2-7; TRBD1 is a possible D gene (6 bases). Germline CDR1 is SNHLY and CDR2 is FYNNEI. V lost 5 bases and J 4 bases, leaving 15 bases between the germline ends. The CDR3 covers 14 residues.